A single sample gave rise to the 15 T cell receptor beta chains below, sequenced in a study of regulatory T cells in long-lasting Graves disease. Documented time point: newly diagnosed GD, antithyroid drugs for less than 3 months. RNA isolated from PBMCs was used to make the TCR library. For TCR beta, libraries came from iRepertoire HTBI primers and Arm-PCR of CDR3 regions. TCRdb fed the multiplex PCR reads into MiXCR, producing one record per CDR3 protein. This repertoire shows 300,000 to 450,000 distinct CDR3 sequences, around a sixth found once; its top ten account for about 20%. The sequenced sample was peripheral blood mononuclear cells (PBMCs), obtained at new diagnosis, from a patient treated with antithyroid drugs. The receptors shown here come from a female donor with Graves disease.

The rearrangement uses TRBV12-3 or TRBV12-4 and TRBJ1-2; D is uncertain. The CDR3 is 13 residues long. Trimming took off 4 bases at V and 4 bases at J, with 10 bases between the two ends. The CDR3 loop reads CASSSLGIYGYTF. For the CDR3, the DNA is TGTGCCAGCAGTTCACTGGGGATCTATGGCTACACCTTC.

This clonotype was recorded a few times. The rearrangement links TRBV27 to TRBJ2-7, with a weak D call TRBD2 (6 bases). With 4 bases removed from V and 3 bases from J, the gap between germline ends came to 10 bases. CDR3 length: 13 residues. Germline V gives CDR1 MNHEY, CDR2 SMNVEV (reference sequence). CDR3 DNA: TGTGCCAGCAGTTCCTCGACTAGCTACGAGCAGTACTTC. It translates to CASSSSTSYEQYF.

In its sample, this clonotype was seen many times. The gene calls are TRBV28 and TRBJ2-7, with TRBD1 identical over 7 bases. The CDR3 loop spans 15 amino acids. The germline V gene encodes CDR1 MDHEN and CDR2 SYDVKM. V shed 8 bases and J 3 bases; nucleotides not matched to a gene: 13. The DNA of the CDR3 is TGTGCCAGCTGCTCAAGGACAGGTCGTGACTACGAGCAGTACTTC. It specifies CASCSRTGRDYEQYF.

For this clonotype: A far larger clone differs by one base, so this is likely a read error. CDR3 protein: CASSQEERQEAGEQFF. CDR3 coding DNA: TGTGCCAGCAGCCAAGAAGAACGACAGGAGGCGGGTGAGCAGTTCTTC. The J gene is TRBJ2-1, the V gene TRBV5-5; D is perhaps TRBD1 (6 bases). This CDR3 contains 16 residues. V gave up 4 bases and J gave up 9 bases, with 23 bases separating them. Germline CDR1 is SGHKS and CDR2 is YYEKEE (reference sequence).

The chain carries TRBV11-2 and TRBJ2-5; D call uncertain. CDR3 length equals 12 residues. Trimming shortened V by 4 bases and J by 3 bases, and 6 bases separated the two germline ends. Per germline, CDR1 SGHAT and CDR2 FQNNGV. The CDR3 is CASSYQEETQYF. CDR3 sequence (DNA): TGTGCCAGCAGCTACCAGGAAGAGACCCAGTACTTC.

This chain links TRBV14 with TRBJ2-3; unclear D gene. CDR3 length: 16 residues. In germline, CDR1 is SGHDN, CDR2 FVKESK. The ends were cut back, 3 bases at V and 0 bases at J, with 13 bases in the middle. CDR3 coding DNA: TGTGCCAGCAGCCACCTGACTGGCGGAAGCACAGATACGCAGTATTTT. It yields the protein CASSHLTGGSTDTQYF.

Ten or more counts support this clonotype. V usage is TRBV7-9 and J usage is TRBJ2-3, with 11 bases identical to TRBD2. This CDR3 has 17 residues. V lost 3 bases to trimming and J lost 1 base; unmatched junction nucleotides: 6. In germline, CDR1 is SEHNR, CDR2 FQNEAQ (reference sequence). CDR3 in amino acids: CASSFNLAGGRTDTQYF. The CDR3 coding sequence is TGTGCCAGCAGCTTTAACCTAGCGGGAGGTCGCACAGATACGCAGTATTTT.

As for this clonotype: A much larger clone is a single base away; this may be a read error. This chain connects TRBV19 to TRBJ1-2; D gene ambiguous. Germline V CDR1 and CDR2: LNHDA, SQIVND (reference sequence). Trimming took off 5 bases at V and 4 bases at J, with 8 bases between the two ends. The CDR3 has 12 residues. The CDR3 loop is CASSVAGYGYTF. CDR3 nucleotide sequence: TGTGCCAGTAGTGTGGCGGGCTATGGCTACACCTTC.

The V and J genes are TRBV2 and TRBJ2-7; D is undetermined. Between the trimmed V and J ends, which lost 7 bases and 2 bases, there was a span of 12 bases. Germline CDR1 reads SNHLY; CDR2 reads FYNNEI. The CDR3 consists of 13 residues. The CDR3 sequence: CASTSNHPYEQYF. CDR3 bases: TGTGCCAGCACTTCCAACCATCCCTACGAGCAGTACTTC.

This clonotype was counted many times. The CDR3 DNA is TGCAGTGCTCCACGCCCTAGCGGGGCAGTCTACGAGCAGTACTTC. Amino acids: CSAPRPSGAVYEQYF. This chain links TRBV20-1 with TRBJ2-7; the match to TRBD2 covers 9 bases. V lost 5 bases and J lost 3; bases outside the gene matches: 11. CDR1 is DFQATT, CDR2 SNEGSKA, per germline (reference sequence). The CDR3 loop spans 15 amino acids.

In regard to this clonotype: This likely came from a read error, as a far larger clone is one base away. This CDR3 reads CAGSPWAGVSNEQFF. The DNA for the CDR3 is TGTGCCGGCTCCCCTTGGGCGGGAGTATCCAATGAGCAGTTCTTC. The V and J genes are TRBV28 and TRBJ2-1; 7 bases agree with TRBD2. With 11 bases clipped from V and 6 bases from J, the junction kept 16 bases outside the gene matches. Per germline, CDR1 MDHEN and CDR2 SYDVKM. The CDR3 sequence is 15 residues long. Full variable domain (remainder filled in from reference TRBV28 and TRBJ2-1): DVKVTQSSRYLVKRTGEKVFLECVQDMDHENMFWYRQDPGLGLRLIYFSYDVKMKEKGDIPEGYSVSREKKERFSLILESASTNQTSMYLCAGSPWAGVSNEQFFGPGTRLTVL.

V and J are TRBV11-2 and TRBJ2-2; 10 bases map to TRBD2. The CDR3 has 16 amino acids. Trimming took 6 bases from V and 6 from J; bases not matched to a gene: 10. Germline CDR1 is SGHAT and CDR2 is FQNNGV. The CDR3 protein is CASRQAGTSVSGELFF. CDR3 bases: TGTGCCAGCAGACAGGCCGGGACTAGCGTATCCGGGGAGCTGTTTTTT.

In DNA, the CDR3 is TGTGCCAGCAGCTTAGGACGGGGCACAAAGACCCAGTACTTC. Translating it yields CASSLGRGTKTQYF. V and J are TRBV7-9 and TRBJ2-5; either TRBD1 or TRBD2 may fit D (5 bases each). In germline, CDR1 is SEHNR, CDR2 FQNEAQ (reference sequence). This CDR3 is 14 amino acids long. The V gene lost 1 base and the J gene lost 6 bases, with 12 bases spanning the gap.

Many counts were recorded for this clonotype. The chain combines TRBV9 with TRBJ1-2; D is uncertain. V lost 3 bases and J lost 6, with 6 bases in between. This CDR3 contains 11 residues. Germline-derived CDR1 and CDR2 are SGDLS and YYNGEE. The CDR3 loop reads CASSALHGYTF. The CDR3 region has the DNA TGTGCCAGCAGCGCCCTCCATGGCTACACCTTC.

This clonotype was recorded many times. The V and J genes are TRBV20-1 and TRBJ2-2; no firm D call. The CDR3 loop spans 12 amino acids. Per the germline V gene, CDR1 is DFQATT and CDR2 is SNEGSKA (reference sequence). The V end lost 5 bases, the J end lost 3 bases, and 7 bases lay between the germline ends. CDR3 nucleotides: TGCAGTGCTTTTCAGGACACCGGGGAGCTGTTTTTT. This codes for CSAFQDTGELFF.